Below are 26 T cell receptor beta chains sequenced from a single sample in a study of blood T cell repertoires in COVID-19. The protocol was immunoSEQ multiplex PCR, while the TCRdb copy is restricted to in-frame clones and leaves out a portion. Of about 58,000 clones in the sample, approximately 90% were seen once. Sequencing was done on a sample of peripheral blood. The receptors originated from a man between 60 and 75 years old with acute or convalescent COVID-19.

CDR3 nucleotides: TGTGCCACCAGCGGGGGGGGACTAGCGGGCGGGGAGACCCAGTACTTC. Translated: CATSGGGLAGGETQYF. This chain connects TRBV15 to TRBJ2-5; 12 bases map to TRBD2. The CDR3 covers 16 residues. CDR1 and CDR2 from the germline V gene are LNHNV and YYDKDF (reference sequence). With 5 bases clipped from V and 5 bases from J, the junction kept 9 bases outside the gene matches.

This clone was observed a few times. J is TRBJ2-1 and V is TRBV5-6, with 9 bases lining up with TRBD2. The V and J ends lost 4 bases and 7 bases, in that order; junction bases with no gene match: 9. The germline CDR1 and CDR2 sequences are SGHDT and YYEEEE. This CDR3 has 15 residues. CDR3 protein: CASSRPGLASNEQFF. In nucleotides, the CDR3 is TGTGCCAGCAGCCGCCCGGGACTAGCAAGTAATGAGCAGTTCTTC.

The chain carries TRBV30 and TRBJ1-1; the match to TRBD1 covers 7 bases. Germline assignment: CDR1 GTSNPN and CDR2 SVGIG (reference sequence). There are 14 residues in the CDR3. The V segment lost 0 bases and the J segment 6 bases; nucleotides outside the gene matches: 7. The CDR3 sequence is CAWSVPDRSAEAFF. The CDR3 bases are TGTGCCTGGAGTGTACCGGACAGGTCGGCTGAAGCTTTCTTT.

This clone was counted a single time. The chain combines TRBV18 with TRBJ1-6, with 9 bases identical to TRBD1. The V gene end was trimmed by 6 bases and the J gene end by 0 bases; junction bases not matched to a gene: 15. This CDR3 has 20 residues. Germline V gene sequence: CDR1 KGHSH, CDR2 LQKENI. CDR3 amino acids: CASSPVPGQGSSSYNSPLHF. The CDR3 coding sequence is TGTGCCAGCTCTCCCGTACCGGGACAGGGATCGAGCTCCTATAATTCACCCCTCCACTTT.

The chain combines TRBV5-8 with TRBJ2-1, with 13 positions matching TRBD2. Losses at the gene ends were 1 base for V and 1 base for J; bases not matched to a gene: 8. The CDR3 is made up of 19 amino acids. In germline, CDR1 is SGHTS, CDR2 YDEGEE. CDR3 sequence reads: CASSLWTSGSTLSYNEQFF. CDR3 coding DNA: TGTGCCAGCAGCTTGTGGACTAGCGGGAGTACCCTGTCCTACAATGAGCAGTTCTTC.

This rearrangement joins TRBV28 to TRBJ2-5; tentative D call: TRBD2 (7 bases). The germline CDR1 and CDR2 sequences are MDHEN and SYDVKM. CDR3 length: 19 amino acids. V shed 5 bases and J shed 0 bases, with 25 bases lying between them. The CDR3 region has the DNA TGTGCCAGCAGTCCACCCCGGGGGGCGGACAGAGCCGACCAAGAGACCCAGTACTTC. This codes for CASSPPRGADRADQETQYF. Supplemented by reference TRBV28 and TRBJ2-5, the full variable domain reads DVKVTQSSRYLVKRTGEKVFLECVQDMDHENMFWYRQDPGLGLRLIYFSYDVKMKEKGDIPEGYSVSREKKERFSLILESASTNQTSMYLCASSPPRGADRADQETQYFGPGTRLLVL.

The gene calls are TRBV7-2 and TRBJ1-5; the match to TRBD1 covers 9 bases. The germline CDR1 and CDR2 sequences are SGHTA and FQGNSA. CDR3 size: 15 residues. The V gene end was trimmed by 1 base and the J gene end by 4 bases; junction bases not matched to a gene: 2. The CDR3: CASSLEGQGNQPQHF. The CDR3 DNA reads TGTGCCAGCAGCTTAGAAGGACAGGGGAATCAGCCCCAGCATTTT. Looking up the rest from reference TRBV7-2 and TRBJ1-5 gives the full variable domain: GAGVSQSPSNKVTEKGKDVELRCDPISGHTALYWYRQSLGQGLEFLIYFQGNSAPDKSGLPSDRFSAERTGGSVSTLTIQRTQQEDSAVYLCASSLEGQGNQPQHFGDGTRLSIL.

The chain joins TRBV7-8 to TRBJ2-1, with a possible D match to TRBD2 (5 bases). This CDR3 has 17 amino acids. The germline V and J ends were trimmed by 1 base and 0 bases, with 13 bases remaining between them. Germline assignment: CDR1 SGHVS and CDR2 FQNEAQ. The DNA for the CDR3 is TGTGCCAGCAGCTTAGTGTTCTCGCGGGTCTCCTACAATGAGCAGTTCTTC. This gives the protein CASSLVFSRVSYNEQFF.

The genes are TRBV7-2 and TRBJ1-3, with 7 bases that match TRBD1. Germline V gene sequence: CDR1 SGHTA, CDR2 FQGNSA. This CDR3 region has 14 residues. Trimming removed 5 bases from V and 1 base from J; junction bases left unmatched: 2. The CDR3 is CASSQQGSGNTIYF. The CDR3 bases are TGTGCCAGCAGCCAACAGGGGTCTGGAAACACCATATATTTT.

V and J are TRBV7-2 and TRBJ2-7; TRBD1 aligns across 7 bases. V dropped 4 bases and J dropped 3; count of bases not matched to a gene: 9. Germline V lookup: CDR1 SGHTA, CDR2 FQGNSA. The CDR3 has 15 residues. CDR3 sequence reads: CASSSAGTADYEQYF. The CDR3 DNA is TGTGCCAGCAGCTCAGCCGGGACAGCTGACTACGAGCAGTACTTC.

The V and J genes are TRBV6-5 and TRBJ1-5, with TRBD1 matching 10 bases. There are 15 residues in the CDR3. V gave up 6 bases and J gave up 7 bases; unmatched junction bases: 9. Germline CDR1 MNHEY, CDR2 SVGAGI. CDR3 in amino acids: CASSLGTGVNQPQHF. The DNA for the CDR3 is TGTGCCAGCAGCTTAGGGACAGGGGTCAACCAGCCCCAGCATTTT.

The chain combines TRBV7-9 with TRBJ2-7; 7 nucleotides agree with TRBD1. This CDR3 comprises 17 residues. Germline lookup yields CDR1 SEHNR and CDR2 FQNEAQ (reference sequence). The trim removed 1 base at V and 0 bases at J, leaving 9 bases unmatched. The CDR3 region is CASSLGEGTDFSYEQYF. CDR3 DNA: TGTGCCAGCAGCTTAGGTGAGGGGACAGACTTCTCCTACGAGCAGTACTTC.

In DNA form, the CDR3 reads TGTGCCAGCAGCCAGGAGGCCGAGCAGTACTTC. Its translation is CASSQEAEQYF. The chain combines TRBV3-1 (or the pseudogene TRBV3-2) with TRBJ2-7, with TRBD2 as a possible D gene (5 bases). V lost 3 bases and J lost 6, with 6 bases in between. CDR3 size: 11 residues. The germline CDR1 and CDR2 sequences are LGHDT and YNNKEL (reference sequence).

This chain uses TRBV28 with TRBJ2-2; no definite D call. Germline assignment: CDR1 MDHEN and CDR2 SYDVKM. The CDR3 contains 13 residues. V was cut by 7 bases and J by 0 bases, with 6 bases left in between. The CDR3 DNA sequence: TGTGCCAGCATCCCAGCGAACACCGGGGAGCTGTTTTTT. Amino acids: CASIPANTGELFF. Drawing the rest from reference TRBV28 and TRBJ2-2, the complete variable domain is DVKVTQSSRYLVKRTGEKVFLECVQDMDHENMFWYRQDPGLGLRLIYFSYDVKMKEKGDIPEGYSVSREKKERFSLILESASTNQTSMYLCASIPANTGELFFGEGSRLTVL.

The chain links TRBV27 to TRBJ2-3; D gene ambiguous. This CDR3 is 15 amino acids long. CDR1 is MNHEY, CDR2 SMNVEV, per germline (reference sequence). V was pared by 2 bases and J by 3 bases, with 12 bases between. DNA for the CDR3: TGTGCCAGCAGTTTAGGGCCAGGTGTAACAGATACGCAGTATTTT. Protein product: CASSLGPGVTDTQYF.

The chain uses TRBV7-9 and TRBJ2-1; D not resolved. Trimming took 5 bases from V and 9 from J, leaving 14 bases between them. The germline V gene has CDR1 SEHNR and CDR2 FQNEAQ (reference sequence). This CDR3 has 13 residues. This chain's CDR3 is CASSDSLETEQFF. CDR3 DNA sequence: TGTGCCAGCAGCGACTCTTTAGAGACTGAGCAGTTCTTC.

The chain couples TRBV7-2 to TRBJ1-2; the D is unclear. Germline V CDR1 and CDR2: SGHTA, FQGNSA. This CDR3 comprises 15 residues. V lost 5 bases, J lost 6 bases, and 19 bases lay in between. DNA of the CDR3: TGTGCCAGCAGCCCCAGAGGGTCTGGGTTGGATGGCTACACCTTC. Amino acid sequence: CASSPRGSGLDGYTF.

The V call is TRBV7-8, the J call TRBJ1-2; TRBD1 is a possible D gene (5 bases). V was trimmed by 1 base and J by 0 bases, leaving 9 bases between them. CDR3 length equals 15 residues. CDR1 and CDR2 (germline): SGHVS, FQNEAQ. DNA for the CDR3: TGTGCCAGCAGCTTAGTTCTGGGGCCTAACTATGGCTACACCTTC. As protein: CASSLVLGPNYGYTF.

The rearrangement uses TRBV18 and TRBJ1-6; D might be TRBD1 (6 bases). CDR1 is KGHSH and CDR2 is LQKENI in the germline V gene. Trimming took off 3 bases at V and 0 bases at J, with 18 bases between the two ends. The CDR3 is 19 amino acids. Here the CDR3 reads CASSPREQGASSYNSPLHF. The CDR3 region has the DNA TGTGCCAGCTCACCCCGGGAACAGGGAGCCAGCTCCTATAATTCACCCCTCCACTTT. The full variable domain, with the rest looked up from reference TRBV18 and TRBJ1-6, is NAGVMQNPRHLVRRRGQEARLRCSPMKGHSHVYWYRQLPEEGLKFMVYLQKENIIDESGMPKERFSAEFPKEGPSILRIQQVVRGDSAAYFCASSPREQGASSYNSPLHFGNGTRLTVT.

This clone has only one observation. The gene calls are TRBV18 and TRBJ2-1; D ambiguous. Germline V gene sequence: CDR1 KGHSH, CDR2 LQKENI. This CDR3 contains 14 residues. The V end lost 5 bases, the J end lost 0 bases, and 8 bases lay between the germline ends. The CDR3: CASSAESSYNEQFF. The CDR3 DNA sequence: TGTGCCAGCTCAGCGGAGAGCTCCTACAATGAGCAGTTCTTC.

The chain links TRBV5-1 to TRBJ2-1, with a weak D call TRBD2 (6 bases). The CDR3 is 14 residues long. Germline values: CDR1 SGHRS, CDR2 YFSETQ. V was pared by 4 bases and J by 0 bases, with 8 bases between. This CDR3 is CASSLSGSYNEQFF. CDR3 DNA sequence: TGCGCCAGCAGCCTTAGCGGCTCCTACAATGAGCAGTTCTTC.

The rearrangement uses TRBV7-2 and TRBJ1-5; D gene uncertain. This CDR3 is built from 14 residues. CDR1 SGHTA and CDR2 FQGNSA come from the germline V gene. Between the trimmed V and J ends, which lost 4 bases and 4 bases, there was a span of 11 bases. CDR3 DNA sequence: TGTGCCAGCAGCTCTGTCCTAAGTAATCAGCCCCAGCATTTT. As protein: CASSSVLSNQPQHF. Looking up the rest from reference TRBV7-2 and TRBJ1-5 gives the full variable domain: GAGVSQSPSNKVTEKGKDVELRCDPISGHTALYWYRQSLGQGLEFLIYFQGNSAPDKSGLPSDRFSAERTGGSVSTLTIQRTQQEDSAVYLCASSSVLSNQPQHFGDGTRLSIL.

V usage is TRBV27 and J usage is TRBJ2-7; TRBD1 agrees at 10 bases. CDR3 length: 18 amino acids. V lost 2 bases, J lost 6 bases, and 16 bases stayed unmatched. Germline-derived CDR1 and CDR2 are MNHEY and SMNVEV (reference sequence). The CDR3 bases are TGTGCCAGCAGTTTAAGGGCCGGGACAGGGGACAGGGCTCGCGAGCAGTACTTC. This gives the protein CASSLRAGTGDRAREQYF.

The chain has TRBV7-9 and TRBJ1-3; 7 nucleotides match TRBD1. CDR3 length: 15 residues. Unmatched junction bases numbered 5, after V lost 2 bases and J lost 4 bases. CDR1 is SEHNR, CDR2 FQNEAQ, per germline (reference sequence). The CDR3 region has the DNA TGTGCCAGCAGCTTATCGACAGGGATCGGAAACACCATATATTTT. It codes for CASSLSTGIGNTIYF. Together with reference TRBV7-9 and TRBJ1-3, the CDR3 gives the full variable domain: DTGVSQNPRHKITKRGQNVTFRCDPISEHNRLYWYRQTLGQGPEFLTYFQNEAQLEKSRLLSDRFSAERPKGSFSTLEIQRTEQGDSAMYLCASSLSTGIGNTIYFGEGSWLTVV.

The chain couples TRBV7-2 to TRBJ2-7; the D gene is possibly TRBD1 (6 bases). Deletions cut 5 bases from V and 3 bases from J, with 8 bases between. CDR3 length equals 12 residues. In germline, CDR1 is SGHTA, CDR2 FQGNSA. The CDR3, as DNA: TGTGCCAGCAGCCGAGGGGGCTACGAGCAGTACTTC. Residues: CASSRGGYEQYF.

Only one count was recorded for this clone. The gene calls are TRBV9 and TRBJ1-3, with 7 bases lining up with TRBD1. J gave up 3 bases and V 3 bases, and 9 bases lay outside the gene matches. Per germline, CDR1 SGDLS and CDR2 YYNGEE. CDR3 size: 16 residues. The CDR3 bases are TGTGCCAGCAGCGAAAAAGACAGGGCCATTGGAAACACCATATATTTT. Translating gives CASSEKDRAIGNTIYF.